One and the same sample provided the 27 T cell receptor beta chains below, sequenced in a study of shared clonotypes between healthy human individuals. TCRdb's table, derived via immunoSEQ multiplex PCR, lists solely in-frame clones and lacks some. The profile shows 600,000 to 750,000 clones, 90% of them singletons. The sample comprised memory CD8+ T cells from PBMCs. The subset: CD45RO+ cells pooled with CCR7-negative TemRA cells. The receptors shown here come from a man aged 18 to 29 in good health. Some clones in this sample may be carry-over from other donors' samples.

The rearrangement uses TRBV11-2 and TRBJ2-1; D remains ambiguous. Germline CDR1 is SGHAT and CDR2 is FQNNGV. Trimming left V 7 bases short and J 9 bases short, with 10 bases between. The CDR3 has 11 amino acids. CDR3 protein: CASIKSGEQFF. CDR3 bases: TGTGCCAGCATTAAAAGTGGTGAGCAGTTCTTC.

The chain couples TRBV5-6 to TRBJ2-1; 8 nucleotides line up with TRBD1. V lost 4 bases to trimming and J lost 3 bases; unmatched junction nucleotides: 6. The CDR3 totals 15 residues. Germline V gene lookup returns CDR1 SGHDT and CDR2 YYEEEE. CDR3: CASSPSGQGYNEQFF. In nucleotides, the CDR3 is TGTGCCAGCAGCCCCTCCGGACAGGGCTACAATGAGCAGTTCTTC.

The chain joins TRBV27 to TRBJ2-7; D call uncertain. The V end was cut by 6 bases, the J end by 2 bases, with 14 bases between. The CDR3 sequence is 14 residues long. Germline V CDR1 and CDR2: MNHEY, SMNVEV (reference sequence). CDR3: CASSPRPRPYEQYF. The CDR3 nucleotides are TGTGCCAGCAGCCCCCGACCCCGCCCCTACGAGCAGTACTTC.

This chain links TRBV7-9 with TRBJ2-5, with D unclear. Germline values: CDR1 SEHNR, CDR2 FQNEAQ (reference sequence). This CDR3 spans 15 amino acids. Trimming stripped 3 bases from V and 0 bases from J, with 11 bases between. The CDR3 sequence is CASSLGSKYQETQYF. CDR3 DNA sequence: TGTGCCAGCAGCTTGGGCAGCAAGTACCAAGAGACCCAGTACTTC. The complete variable domain, with remaining parts taken from reference TRBV7-9 and TRBJ2-5, reads DTGVSQNPRHKITKRGQNVTFRCDPISEHNRLYWYRQTLGQGPEFLTYFQNEAQLEKSRLLSDRFSAERPKGSFSTLEIQRTEQGDSAMYLCASSLGSKYQETQYFGPGTRLLVL.

The rearrangement uses TRBV6-1 and TRBJ2-4, with a weak D call TRBD2 (7 bases). In germline, CDR1 is MNHNS, CDR2 SASEGT. The CDR3 extends over 15 amino acids. Trimming removed 6 bases from V and 0 bases from J, with 12 bases in between. The chain's CDR3 is CASSPRGAAKNIQYF. The CDR3 nucleotides read TGTGCCAGCAGCCCCCGGGGGGCAGCCAAAAACATTCAGTACTTC.

The rearrangement links TRBV4-1 to TRBJ2-6; D tentatively fits TRBD1 or TRBD2 (5 bases each). The CDR3 runs to 17 residues. V gave up 1 base and J gave up 0 bases, with 10 bases separating them. Germline V gene sequence: CDR1 MGHRA, CDR2 YSYEKL. CDR3 loop: CASSQGGSISGANVLTF. CDR3 bases: TGCGCCAGCAGCCAAGGGGGGTCGATCTCTGGGGCCAACGTCCTGACTTTC.

This clone was counted between two and nine times. This chain's CDR3 is CASRDLAGVADTQYF. The CDR3 DNA sequence: TGCGCCAGCAGGGACCTAGCGGGAGTAGCAGATACGCAGTATTTT. The chain is built from TRBV5-1 and TRBJ2-3; 10 bases map to TRBD2. V gave up 5 bases and J gave up 4 bases; unmatched junction bases: 7. CDR3 size: 15 residues. Germline-derived CDR1 and CDR2 are SGHRS and YFSETQ.

The chain uses TRBV7-9 and TRBJ2-7; the D gene is possibly TRBD2 (5 bases). V dropped 5 bases and J dropped 6 bases, with 17 bases sitting between them. This CDR3 region has 14 residues. Germline V lookup: CDR1 SEHNR, CDR2 FQNEAQ (reference sequence). CDR3 residues: CASSTGIRNFEQYF. The DNA of the CDR3 is TGTGCCAGCAGCACGGGAATACGCAATTTCGAGCAGTACTTC. Filled out from reference TRBV7-9 and TRBJ2-7, the complete variable domain reads DTGVSQNPRHKITKRGQNVTFRCDPISEHNRLYWYRQTLGQGPEFLTYFQNEAQLEKSRLLSDRFSAERPKGSFSTLEIQRTEQGDSAMYLCASSTGIRNFEQYFGPGTRLTVT.

This clone was recorded a few times. The CDR3 nucleotides are TGTGCCAGCGATACAGGGATGAACACTGAAGCTTTCTTT. Its translation: CASDTGMNTEAFF. The chain employs TRBV19 and TRBJ1-1; a possible D gene is TRBD1 (6 bases). Trimming shortened V by 9 bases and J by 0 bases, and 11 bases separated the two germline ends. The CDR3 extends over 13 amino acids. Per germline, CDR1 LNHDA and CDR2 SQIVND (reference sequence).

Notes on this clone: The sample has other DNA sequences that encode this CDR3 too. The chain has TRBV9 and TRBJ2-7; D may be TRBD1 (5 bases). This CDR3 contains 14 residues. Germline CDR1 is SGDLS and CDR2 is YYNGEE. Trimming took off 0 bases at V and 2 bases at J, with 9 bases between the two ends. The CDR3 reads CASSVGGTAYEQYF. The DNA for the CDR3 is TGTGCCAGCAGCGTAGGGGGCACAGCCTACGAGCAGTACTTC.

This clone was picked up one time. This chain connects TRBV9 to TRBJ2-7; TRBD2 agrees at 8 bases. J gave up 2 bases and V 3 bases, and 7 bases lay outside the gene matches. This CDR3 spans 15 amino acids. Germline loops: CDR1 SGDLS, CDR2 YYNGEE. For the CDR3, the DNA is TGTGCCAGCAGCGGACCAGCGGGAGCGGCCTACGAGCAGTACTTC. Translated: CASSGPAGAAYEQYF.

This sequence joins TRBV29-1 and TRBJ2-1, with a tentative D call TRBD1 (6 bases). V gave up 2 bases and J gave up 5 bases, with 19 bases separating them. CDR3 size: 16 residues. CDR1 is SQVTM and CDR2 is ANQGSEA in the germline V gene. The CDR3 nucleotides are TGCAGCGTTGAAAGGGACGGGACAAGGGCCAACAATGAGCAGTTCTTC. Its translation is CSVERDGTRANNEQFF.

V and J are TRBV6-6 and TRBJ2-7; D possibly matches TRBD1 or TRBD2 (5 bases each). The CDR3 contains 15 residues. Germline V gives CDR1 MNHNY, CDR2 SVGAGI (reference sequence). The ends were cut back, 0 bases at V and 0 bases at J, with 9 bases in the middle. The CDR3, as DNA: TGTGCCAGCAGTTACTCGGCAGGGAGCTCCTACGAGCAGTACTTC. Residues: CASSYSAGSSYEQYF.

This sequence joins TRBV27 and TRBJ2-3, with 7 bases that match TRBD1. Germline trimming cut 3 bases from V and 0 bases from J; bases unmatched to any gene: 3. This CDR3 has 15 residues. Germline CDR1 MNHEY, CDR2 SMNVEV (reference sequence). CDR3 nucleotide sequence: TGTGCCAGCAGTTTTGGGGACAGCAGCACAGATACGCAGTATTTT. This translates into CASSFGDSSTDTQYF.

The rearrangement uses TRBV19 and TRBJ2-7; D unclear. The CDR3 has 15 residues. The V end was cut by 3 bases, the J end by 2 bases, with 14 bases between. The V gene's germline CDR1 is LNHDA and CDR2 SQIVND (reference sequence). Here the CDR3 reads CASSMTRSLAYEQYF. The CDR3 DNA reads TGTGCCAGTAGTATGACCAGGTCCTTAGCCTACGAGCAGTACTTC.

The rearrangement uses TRBV11-1 and TRBJ2-1; 13 nucleotides agree with TRBD2. This CDR3 region has 17 residues. Germline lookup yields CDR1 SGHAT and CDR2 FQDESV (reference sequence). V shed 5 bases and J 5 bases; nucleotides not matched to a gene: 9. The DNA for the CDR3 is TGTGCCAGCAGCCTACTAGCGGGAGGGATCTTAGACAATGAGCAGTTCTTC. Protein: CASSLLAGGILDNEQFF.

The chain carries TRBV19 and TRBJ2-7; D is unresolved. CDR3 size: 13 residues. V lost 3 bases and J lost 5, with 11 bases in between. Per germline, CDR1 LNHDA and CDR2 SQIVND (reference sequence). The chain's CDR3 is CASSIRRSDEQYF. The CDR3, as DNA: TGTGCCAGTAGTATCCGCAGGTCTGACGAGCAGTACTTC.

For this clone: The identical CDR3 is also encoded by other nucleotide sequences in the sample. The rearrangement joins TRBV10-3 to TRBJ2-5; the D is unclear. Trimming took 0 bases from V and 5 from J, leaving 4 bases between them. The CDR3 extends over 12 amino acids. Per the germline V gene, CDR1 is ENHRY and CDR2 is SYGVKD. CDR3: CAISESLETQYF. The CDR3 bases are TGTGCCATCAGTGAGTCGCTGGAGACCCAGTACTTC.

The V call is TRBV9, the J call TRBJ2-5; 11 bases are a match to TRBD2. Trimming at V came to 4 bases and at J to 1 base, leaving 6 bases not matched to a gene. The CDR3 contains 16 residues. Germline V lookup: CDR1 SGDLS, CDR2 YYNGEE. CDR3 sequence (DNA): TGTGCCAGCAGCCCCTCCGGGACTAGCGGCCAAGAGACCCAGTACTTC. Its protein is CASSPSGTSGQETQYF.

The J gene is TRBJ1-2, the V gene TRBV18; D remains ambiguous. CDR1 is KGHSH and CDR2 is LQKENI in the germline V gene. V gave up 3 bases and J gave up 2 bases, with 7 bases separating them. This CDR3 has 13 amino acids. The CDR3 bases are TGTGCCAGCTCACCCGACACCAACTATGGCTACACCTTC. Amino acid sequence: CASSPDTNYGYTF.

The J gene is TRBJ1-2, the V gene TRBV7-6, with D perhaps TRBD1 (5 bases). The CDR3 has 13 residues. The ends were cut back, 7 bases at V and 6 bases at J, with 15 bases in the middle. Germline V gene lookup returns CDR1 SGHVS and CDR2 FNYEAQ. The CDR3 bases are TGTGCCAGCACAAGTCGGGGGAGGGATGGCTACACCTTC. Translating it yields CASTSRGRDGYTF.

CDR3 bases: TGTGCCAGCGGACGATTCGGGCCTCTCAACGAGCAGTACTTC. As protein: CASGRFGPLNEQYF. The chain uses TRBV7-2 and TRBJ2-5; no firm D call. The J call may be in error: the DNA end matches TRBJ2-7 better. The CDR3 is made up of 14 amino acids. Germline assignment: CDR1 SGHTA and CDR2 FQGNSA.

The chain has TRBV7-9 and TRBJ2-1, with TRBD2 matching 7 bases. The junction had 7 bases not matched to a gene; V was cut back by 4 bases and J by 10 bases. Germline CDR1 SEHNR, CDR2 FQNEAQ (reference sequence). The CDR3 consists of 13 residues. CDR3 region: CASSYQGGGEQFF. CDR3 coding DNA: TGTGCCAGCAGCTACCAAGGCGGGGGAGAGCAGTTCTTC.

This clone came up a few times. V gene TRBV5-1 combines with J gene TRBJ1-1; D gene uncertain. The CDR3 is 11 amino acids. V dropped 5 bases and J dropped 11 bases, with 13 bases sitting between them. Per germline, CDR1 SGHRS and CDR2 YFSETQ. The CDR3: CASRYGEEAFF. CDR3 DNA: TGCGCCAGCAGATATGGCGAGGAGGCTTTCTTT. Together with reference TRBV5-1 and TRBJ1-1, the CDR3 gives the full variable domain: KAGVTQTPRYLIKTRGQQVTLSCSPISGHRSVSWYQQTPGQGLQFLFEYFSETQRNKGNFPGRFSGRQFSNSRSEMNVSTLELGDSALYLCASRYGEEAFFGQGTRLTVV.

CDR3 DNA sequence: TGTGCCAGCAGGGAACAGGTGGCGTCCTACAATGAGCAGTTCTTC. Translated: CASREQVASYNEQFF. This chain connects TRBV6-1 to TRBJ2-1; a weak D match, TRBD1 (5 bases). V lost 6 bases and J lost 1, with 13 bases in between. The CDR3 contains 15 residues. Germline V gene sequence: CDR1 MNHNS, CDR2 SASEGT.

This sequence joins TRBV28 and TRBJ1-1; TRBD1 aligns across 9 bases. V lost 7 bases and J lost 6; bases outside the gene matches: 12. Germline assignment: CDR1 MDHEN and CDR2 SYDVKM. The CDR3 covers 15 residues. CDR3 amino acids: CASKRQGQGGSEAFF. The CDR3 coding sequence is TGTGCCAGCAAACGCCAGGGACAGGGAGGGTCTGAAGCTTTCTTT.

Regarding this clone: At one end the junction does not follow the germline gene, possibly because of a read error. This chain connects TRBV14 to TRBJ1-1; D perhaps matches TRBD1 (5 bases). The germline V gene has CDR1 SGHDN and CDR2 FVKESK. The CDR3 spans 13 residues. The DNA for the CDR3 is TGTGCCAGCAGCCCACATGACGGGGCTGATGCTTTCTTT. This sequence encodes CASSPHDGADAFF.